Following are 24 T cell receptor beta chains from one sample sequenced in a study of control samples from healthy donors and cancer patients. Generated by immunoSEQ multiplex PCR, the TCRdb table keeps only in-frame clones and is missing some. The repertoire consists of about 180,000 clones, with around 90% occurring once and the leading ten covering about 1.4%. The sample was blood. These receptors all come from a woman in her 50s in good health.

The chain links TRBV19 to TRBJ1-1, with 11 nucleotides matching TRBD1. V gave up 7 bases and J gave up 3 bases; unmatched junction bases: 4. Germline values: CDR1 LNHDA, CDR2 SQIVND (reference sequence). This CDR3 is built from 14 residues. In DNA, the CDR3 is TGTGCCAGTACTCAGGACAGGGGGCACACTGAAGCTTTCTTT. Protein product: CASTQDRGHTEAFF. Full variable domain (remainder filled in from reference TRBV19 and TRBJ1-1): DGGITQSPKYLFRKEGQNVTLSCEQNLNHDAMYWYRQDPGQGLRLIYYSQIVNDFQKGDIAEGYSVSREKKESFPLTVTSAQKNPTAFYLCASTQDRGHTEAFFGQGTRLTVV.

The chain uses TRBV14 and TRBJ2-7, with 8 positions matching TRBD2. There are 12 residues in the CDR3. The ends lost 4 bases at V and 7 bases at J; junction bases unmatched: 3. Germline V gene data show CDR1 as SGHDN and CDR2 as FVKESK. CDR3 loop: CASSLLAEEQYF. In nucleotides, the CDR3 is TGTGCCAGCAGCCTACTAGCGGAGGAGCAGTACTTC. The complete variable domain, with remaining parts taken from reference TRBV14 and TRBJ2-7, reads EAGVTQFPSHSVIEKGQTVTLRCDPISGHDNLYWYRRVMGKEIKFLLHFVKESKQDESGMPNNRFLAERTGGTYSTLKVQPAELEDSGVYFCASSLLAEEQYFGPGTRLTVT.

This sequence joins TRBV5-6 and TRBJ2-5, with unresolved D. This CDR3 is built from 13 residues. V lost 5 bases to trimming and J lost 6 bases, with 14 bases between them. Germline lookup yields CDR1 SGHDT and CDR2 YYEEEE. The CDR3 reads CASRPLGGKTQYF. DNA of the CDR3: TGTGCCAGCAGGCCCCTGGGCGGTAAGACCCAGTACTTC.

CDR3 DNA sequence: TGTGCCAGCAGCTTATCCCCCTCATACGAGCAGTACTTC. It yields the protein CASSLSPSYEQYF. This rearrangement joins TRBV7-3 to TRBJ2-7; D is uncertain. Germline CDR1 and CDR2: SGHTA and FQGTGA. The CDR3 length is 13 residues. Between the trimmed V and J ends, which lost 2 bases and 4 bases, there was a span of 9 bases.

Regarding this clone: One junction end disagrees with the germline gene, perhaps due to a read error. Additional DNA sequences in this sample encode the identical CDR3. The J gene is TRBJ1-4, the V gene TRBV6-2 or TRBV6-3; no definite D call. The length of the CDR3 is 14 residues. CDR1 MNHEY and CDR2 SVGEGT come from the germline V gene. CDR3 in DNA: TGTGCTAGCAGTTCTCGACCCACCCATGAAAAACTGTTTTTT. Translation gives CASSSRPTHEKLFF.

A single count supports this clone. The chain couples TRBV20-1 to TRBJ1-1; D not certain. This CDR3 contains 13 residues. Between the trimmed V and J ends, which lost 3 bases and 4 bases, there was a span of 12 bases. CDR1 and CDR2 (germline): DFQATT, SNEGSKA (reference sequence). In DNA, the CDR3 is TGCAGTGCTAGTCAGCCTGGCATCACTGAAGCTTTCTTT. Amino acids: CSASQPGITEAFF.

V usage is TRBV28 and J usage is TRBJ2-2, with TRBD2 identical over 7 bases. Germline V gives CDR1 MDHEN, CDR2 SYDVKM. This CDR3 is built from 15 residues. The junction had 9 bases not matched to a gene; V was cut back by 7 bases and J by 4 bases. The CDR3: CASTYRRGSTGELFF. Here the CDR3 DNA reads TGTGCCAGCACCTACCGGCGGGGGAGCACCGGGGAGCTGTTTTTT.

The count of this clone is one. V is TRBV2 and J is TRBJ1-6; D possibly corresponds to TRBD1 (6 bases). The CDR3 loop spans 15 amino acids. CDR1 and CDR2 from the germline V gene are SNHLY and FYNNEI. V was cut by 5 bases and J by 7 bases, with 15 bases left in between. The CDR3 reads CASSPRTDRNSPLHF. CDR3 nucleotides: TGTGCCAGCAGTCCACGGACAGATCGGAATTCACCCCTCCACTTT.

This chain connects TRBV4-3 to TRBJ2-5, with D possibly being TRBD2 (5 bases). The V end was cut by 2 bases, the J end by 5 bases, with 15 bases between. The CDR3 is 15 amino acids. CDR1 is LGHNA and CDR2 is YSLEER in the germline V gene. The chain's CDR3 is CASSQRRGSGETQYF. The CDR3 DNA follows: TGCGCCAGCAGCCAAAGAAGAGGTTCGGGGGAGACCCAGTACTTC.

V is TRBV30 and J is TRBJ2-1, with 14 nucleotides matching TRBD2. The germline CDR1 and CDR2 sequences are GTSNPN and SVGIG (reference sequence). The CDR3 has 15 amino acids. The V segment lost 1 base and the J segment 4 bases; nucleotides outside the gene matches: 0. CDR3 nucleotides: TGTGCCTGGAGTGGACTAGCGGGGGGGTACAATGAGCAGTTCTTC. It is translated as CAWSGLAGGYNEQFF.

The rearrangement links TRBV2 to TRBJ2-2; D is possibly TRBD1 or TRBD2 (6 bases each). V was clipped by 5 bases and J by 8 bases, with 27 bases between them. CDR1 is SNHLY and CDR2 is FYNNEI in the germline V gene. CDR3 length: 18 amino acids. CDR3 residues: CASSNLGGGTSGLGELFF. The CDR3 region has the DNA TGTGCCAGCAGTAATTTAGGTGGCGGGACATCCGGGTTGGGGGAGCTGTTTTTT.

The chain uses TRBV5-5 and TRBJ1-5; 10 bases line up with TRBD1. Per germline, CDR1 SGHKS and CDR2 YYEKEE (reference sequence). The CDR3 contains 15 residues. V lost 2 bases to trimming and J lost 7 bases; unmatched junction nucleotides: 6. CDR3 in amino acids: CASSLGTGERQPQHF. CDR3 nucleotides: TGTGCCAGCAGCTTAGGGACAGGGGAGCGGCAGCCCCAGCATTTT.

The V gene is TRBV29-1, the J gene TRBJ2-5; D not resolved. CDR1 is SQVTM, CDR2 ANQGSEA, per germline. This CDR3 contains 12 residues. V lost 4 bases to trimming and J lost 3 bases, with 9 bases between them. The CDR3 DNA reads TGCAGCGTTGGTACCTTTAAAGAGACCCAGTACTTC. Translating gives CSVGTFKETQYF.

This clone was observed a single time. The chain uses TRBV11-2 and TRBJ2-1; TRBD2 matches 7 bases. The trim removed 4 bases at V and 2 bases at J, leaving 5 bases unmatched. The CDR3 consists of 15 residues. The germline gives CDR1 SGHAT, CDR2 FQNNGV. This chain's CDR3 is CASSSQRGAYNEQFF. For the CDR3, the DNA is TGTGCCAGCAGCTCGCAGCGGGGAGCCTACAATGAGCAGTTCTTC.

The rearrangement joins TRBV10-2 to TRBJ1-1; 8 nucleotides align to TRBD1. The J segment lost 2 bases and the V segment lost 7 bases, leaving 6 bases of the junction unmatched. CDR1 is WSHSY and CDR2 is SAAADI in the germline V gene. The CDR3 covers 14 residues. CDR3 loop: CASTAAGGNTEAFF. The CDR3 DNA is TGCGCCAGCACCGCGGCAGGGGGCAACACTGAAGCTTTCTTT.

Comment on this clone: With a much larger clone just one base away, this may be a read error. This sequence joins TRBV2 and TRBJ2-2, with D tentatively TRBD1 (5 bases). The ends were cut back, 6 bases at V and 6 bases at J, with 11 bases in the middle. Germline loops: CDR1 SNHLY, CDR2 FYNNEI. This CDR3 comprises 13 residues. This chain's CDR3 is CASSSQGAGELFF. In nucleotides, the CDR3 is TGTGCCAGCAGCTCCCAGGGCGCCGGGGAGCTGTTTTTT.

This clone was found once. The CDR3 nucleotides read TGCGCCAGCAGCTTGGTAGGACAGGGTTACGGGGAGCTGTTTTTT. Protein: CASSLVGQGYGELFF. The chain links TRBV5-1 to TRBJ2-2; 8 nucleotides agree with TRBD1. This CDR3 contains 15 residues. Germline assignment: CDR1 SGHRS and CDR2 YFSETQ. V was pared by 0 bases and J by 7 bases, with 5 bases of the junction left unmatched.

This sequence joins TRBV25-1 and TRBJ2-7; 10 positions match TRBD1. There are 14 residues in the CDR3. Germline CDR1 and CDR2: MGHDK and SYGVNS. J lost 6 bases, V lost 6 bases, and 8 bases had no gene match. The DNA for the CDR3 is TGTGCCAGCAGGCCGAGGACAGGGGGAAGCGAGCAGTACTTC. It is translated as CASRPRTGGSEQYF.

J is TRBJ2-1 and V is TRBV9, with D perhaps TRBD2 (6 bases). Per the germline V gene, CDR1 is SGDLS and CDR2 is YYNGEE. V shed 5 bases and J shed 4 bases, with 16 bases lying between them. This CDR3 comprises 15 residues. CDR3 DNA: TGTGCCAGCAGTAGGGGACTCCCCTCTTACAATGAGCAGTTCTTC. Translated: CASSRGLPSYNEQFF.

This chain joins TRBV5-6 and TRBJ2-7, with D perhaps TRBD1 (5 bases). V was cut by 0 bases and J by 3 bases, with 19 bases left in between. The CDR3 has 17 amino acids. Germline assignment: CDR1 SGHDT and CDR2 YYEEEE. The CDR3, as DNA: TGTGCCAGCAGCTTGGTCCCTGGTGGGGCAGGAAGCTACGAGCAGTACTTC. Amino acids: CASSLVPGGAGSYEQYF.

The genes are TRBV28 and TRBJ1-4; 12 bases are shared with TRBD1. The CDR3 runs to 17 residues. Germline V CDR1 and CDR2: MDHEN, SYDVKM. V lost 6 bases, J lost 8 bases, and 13 bases stayed unmatched. The CDR3 is CASRERTTGTGGEKLFF. CDR3 DNA sequence: TGTGCCAGCAGAGAACGAACTACCGGGACAGGGGGCGAAAAACTGTTTTTT.

This chain connects TRBV4-3 to TRBJ1-2; a weak D match, TRBD1 (5 bases). Between the trimmed V and J ends, which lost 5 bases and 4 bases, there was a span of 11 bases. CDR1 and CDR2 (germline): LGHNA, YSLEER. The CDR3 runs 13 residues. CDR3 bases: TGCGCCAGCAGCTCCGACAGAGGCTATGGCTACACCTTC. Amino acids: CASSSDRGYGYTF.

This clone was found once. The CDR3 carries no conserved terminal phenylalanine or tryptophan, so it likely arises from a read error. This chain connects TRBV7-2 to TRBJ2-7; D is perhaps TRBD1 (6 bases). Germline-derived CDR1 and CDR2 are SGHTA and FQGNSA. The CDR3 consists of 13 residues. Trimming cost V 0 bases and J 3 bases, with 6 bases left between them. The CDR3 DNA is TGTGCCAGCAGCTTAGCGGACAGCTACGAGCAGTACTCC. Protein product: CASSLADSYEQYS.

The chain uses TRBV7-9 and TRBJ2-7; D is perhaps TRBD1 (6 bases). Trimming removed 5 bases from V and 6 bases from J, with 14 bases in between. Per germline, CDR1 SEHNR and CDR2 FQNEAQ (reference sequence). The CDR3 totals 13 residues. The CDR3 protein is CASSIHREGEQYF. CDR3 sequence (DNA): TGTGCCAGCAGCATACACAGGGAAGGCGAGCAGTACTTC.